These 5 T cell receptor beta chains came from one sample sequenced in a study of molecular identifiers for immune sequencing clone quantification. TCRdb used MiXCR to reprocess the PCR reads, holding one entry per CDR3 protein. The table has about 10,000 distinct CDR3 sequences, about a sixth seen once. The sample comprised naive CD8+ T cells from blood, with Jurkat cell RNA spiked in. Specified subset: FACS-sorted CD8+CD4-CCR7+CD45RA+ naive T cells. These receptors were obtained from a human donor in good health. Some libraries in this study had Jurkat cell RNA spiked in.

Here the CDR3 DNA reads TGTGCCAGCAGTTGGCGGGAGGTCGTCGGGAATGAGCAGTTCTTC. Translated, it gives CASSWREVVGNEQFF. V gene TRBV6-2 or TRBV6-3 combines with J gene TRBJ2-1; 8 nucleotides match TRBD2. The germline CDR1 and CDR2 sequences are MNHEY and SVGEGT. V was pared by 4 bases and J by 7 bases, with 9 bases of the junction left unmatched. This CDR3 region has 15 residues.

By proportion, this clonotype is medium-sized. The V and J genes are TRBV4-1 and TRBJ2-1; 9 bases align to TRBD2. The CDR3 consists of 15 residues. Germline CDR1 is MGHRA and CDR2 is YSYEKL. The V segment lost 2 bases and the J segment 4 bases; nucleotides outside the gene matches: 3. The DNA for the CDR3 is TGCGCCAGCAGCCAATTAGCGGGAGCTTACAATGAGCAGTTCTTC. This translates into CASSQLAGAYNEQFF.

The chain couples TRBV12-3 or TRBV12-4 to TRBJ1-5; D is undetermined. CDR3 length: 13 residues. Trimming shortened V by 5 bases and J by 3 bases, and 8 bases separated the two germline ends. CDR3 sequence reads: CASSPRINQPQHF. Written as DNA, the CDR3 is TGTGCCAGCAGTCCACGGATCAATCAGCCCCAGCATTTT.

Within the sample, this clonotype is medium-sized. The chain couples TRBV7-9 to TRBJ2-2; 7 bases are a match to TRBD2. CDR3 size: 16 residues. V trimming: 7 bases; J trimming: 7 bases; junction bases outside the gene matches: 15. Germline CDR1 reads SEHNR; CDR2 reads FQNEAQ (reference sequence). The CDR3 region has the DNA TGTGCCAGCACCCAGTCGGGGGAGGGCCAGATCGGGGAGCTGTTTTTT. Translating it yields CASTQSGEGQIGELFF.

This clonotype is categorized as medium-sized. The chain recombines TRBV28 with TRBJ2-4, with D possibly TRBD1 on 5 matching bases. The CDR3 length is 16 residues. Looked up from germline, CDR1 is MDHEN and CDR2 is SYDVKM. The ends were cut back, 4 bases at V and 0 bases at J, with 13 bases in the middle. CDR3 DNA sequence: TGTGCCAGCAGTTCTACACAGGAACTAGCCAAAAACATTCAGTACTTC. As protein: CASSSTQELAKNIQYF.